These 14 T cell receptor beta chains were all obtained from the same sample, sequenced in a study of blood T cell repertoires in COVID-19. Clones were read by immunoSEQ multiplex PCR, and TCRdb kept only the in-frame ones, dropping some. The sample shows some 360,000 clones, around 87% of them seen only once. What was sequenced was peripheral blood. The receptors shown here come from a woman aged 55-69 years with COVID-19, enrolled during active disease.

This rearrangement joins TRBV5-1 to TRBJ2-2, with 7 bases fitting TRBD1. CDR3 size: 15 residues. Germline CDR1 SGHRS, CDR2 YFSETQ. V shed 3 bases, J shed 6 bases, and the junction held 8 bases outside the gene matches. This CDR3 is CASSSTGPPAGELFF. CDR3 coding DNA: TGCGCCAGCAGCTCGACAGGGCCTCCGGCCGGGGAGCTGTTTTTT.

The gene calls are TRBV5-5 and TRBJ2-1, with a weak D call TRBD2 (5 bases). The CDR3 has 14 residues. Trimming shortened V by 2 bases and J by 9 bases, and 15 bases separated the two germline ends. CDR1 and CDR2 (germline): SGHKS, YYEKEE (reference sequence). CDR3 loop: CASSFISSPGEQFF. The DNA for the CDR3 is TGTGCCAGCAGCTTTATCTCTAGCCCGGGTGAGCAGTTCTTC.

This chain joins TRBV5-1 and TRBJ2-1, with TRBD1 matching over 9 bases. The germline CDR1 and CDR2 sequences are SGHRS and YFSETQ. The J segment lost 3 bases and the V segment lost 5 bases, leaving 9 bases of the junction unmatched. CDR3 length equals 16 residues. The CDR3 loop is CASSTIAGQGYNEQFF. The CDR3 nucleotides are TGCGCCAGCAGTACCATCGCGGGACAGGGCTACAATGAGCAGTTCTTC.

The chain uses TRBV12-3 or TRBV12-4 and TRBJ1-6; a possible D gene is TRBD1 (5 bases). V was trimmed by 4 bases and J by 12 bases, leaving 13 bases between them. The CDR3 is made up of 13 amino acids. The CDR3 region is CASSSGLRLPLHF. For the CDR3, the DNA is TGTGCCAGCAGTTCGGGACTCCGGCTACCCCTCCACTTT.

The rearrangement joins TRBV6-4 to TRBJ2-1; 14 bases line up with TRBD2. CDR1 and CDR2 from the germline V gene are MRHNA and SNTAGT. Trimming cost V 6 bases and J 4 bases; bases outside gene matches: 2. The CDR3 is 15 amino acids. The CDR3 protein is CASRRTSGGYNEQFF. In DNA form, the CDR3 reads TGTGCCAGCAGGCGGACTAGCGGGGGGTACAATGAGCAGTTCTTC.

The chain uses TRBV5-4 and TRBJ2-5; 7 bases agree with TRBD1. The CDR3 is 16 amino acids. Germline V CDR1 and CDR2: SGHNT, YYREEE (reference sequence). V lost 4 bases, J lost 2 bases, and 11 bases stayed unmatched. As DNA, the CDR3 is TGTGCCAGCAGCCTAGTGGTGGGACAGAGGCAAGAGACCCAGTACTTC. Translating gives CASSLVVGQRQETQYF.

The rearrangement links TRBV5-1 to TRBJ1-3, with TRBD1 matching over 7 bases. The CDR3 contains 17 residues. CDR1 is SGHRS and CDR2 is YFSETQ in the germline V gene. The V and J ends lost 4 bases and 2 bases, in that order; junction bases with no gene match: 12. Here the CDR3 reads CASSGITGVGPGNTIYF. The CDR3, as DNA: TGCGCCAGCAGCGGAATTACAGGGGTCGGTCCTGGAAACACCATATATTTT.

This chain joins TRBV7-2 and TRBJ2-1; TRBD1 agrees at 10 bases. Germline V gives CDR1 SGHTA, CDR2 FQGNSA. V trimming: 0 bases; J trimming: 6 bases; junction bases outside the gene matches: 2. The length of the CDR3 is 15 residues. The CDR3 region is CASSLAGQGVNEQFF. As DNA, the CDR3 is TGTGCCAGCAGCTTAGCCGGACAGGGGGTCAATGAGCAGTTCTTC.

V and J are TRBV21-1 and TRBJ2-2; the D call TRBD2 from the table was never checked on the DNA. TRBV21-1 is a pseudogene. This CDR3 spans 17 amino acids. CDR3 DNA sequence: TGTGCCAGCAGCAAGGGCGGGGGTAAAAAAAACACCGGGGAGCTGTTTTTT. It translates to CASSKGGGKKNTGELFF.

This chain uses TRBV28 with TRBJ2-7; 7 nucleotides align to TRBD1. The CDR3 is 12 residues long. Trimming took 6 bases from V and 4 from J; bases not matched to a gene: 3. Germline values: CDR1 MDHEN, CDR2 SYDVKM. The CDR3 DNA follows: TGTGCCAGCAGAACACAGGGGTACGAGCAGTACTTC. Its translation: CASRTQGYEQYF.

The chain has TRBV9 and TRBJ1-4, with 9 bases matching TRBD1. The CDR3 contains 16 residues. The V segment lost 5 bases and the J segment 2 bases; nucleotides outside the gene matches: 7. Per the germline V gene, CDR1 is SGDLS and CDR2 is YYNGEE. Here the CDR3 DNA reads TGTGCCAGCAGTGGGGACAGGGTAAGCACTAATGAAAAACTGTTTTTT. This gives the protein CASSGDRVSTNEKLFF.

This chain uses TRBV6-5 with TRBJ1-5; TRBD1 matches 8 bases. The J segment lost 6 bases and the V segment lost 6 bases, leaving 7 bases of the junction unmatched. The CDR3 is 14 amino acids. Germline CDR1 is MNHEY and CDR2 is SVGAGI. CDR3: CASRGQGATQPQHF. DNA of the CDR3: TGTGCCAGCAGAGGGCAGGGGGCTACTCAGCCCCAGCATTTT.

The CDR3 DNA is TGTGCCAGTAGTATGAGGACTCTGAACACTGAAGCTTTCTTT. The encoded protein is CASSMRTLNTEAFF. The V and J genes are TRBV19 and TRBJ1-1; D remains ambiguous. The CDR3 has 14 amino acids. CDR1 and CDR2 from the germline V gene are LNHDA and SQIVND (reference sequence). The V and J ends lost 3 bases and 0 bases respectively, with 8 bases between them.

The J gene is TRBJ2-7, the V gene TRBV11-1; D is possibly TRBD2 (6 bases). The germline CDR1 and CDR2 sequences are SGHAT and FQDESV (reference sequence). The CDR3 has 15 amino acids. V was pared by 5 bases and J by 3 bases, with 17 bases between. The CDR3 protein is CASSNIMGGNYEQYF. CDR3 DNA: TGTGCCAGCAGCAATATTATGGGGGGTAACTACGAGCAGTACTTC.